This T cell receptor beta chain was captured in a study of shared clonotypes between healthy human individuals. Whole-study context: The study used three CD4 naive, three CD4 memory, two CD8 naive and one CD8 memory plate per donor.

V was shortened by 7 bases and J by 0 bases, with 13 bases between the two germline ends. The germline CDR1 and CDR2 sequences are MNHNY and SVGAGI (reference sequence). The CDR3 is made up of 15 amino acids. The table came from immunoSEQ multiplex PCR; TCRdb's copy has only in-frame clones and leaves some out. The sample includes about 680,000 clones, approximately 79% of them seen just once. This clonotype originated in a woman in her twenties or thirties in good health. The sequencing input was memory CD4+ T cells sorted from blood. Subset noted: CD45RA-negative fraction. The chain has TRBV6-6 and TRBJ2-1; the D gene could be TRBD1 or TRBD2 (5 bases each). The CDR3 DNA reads TGTGCCAGCACCATACGGGGCGACTCCTACAATGAGCAGTTCTTC. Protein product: CASTIRGDSYNEQFF.